A selection of T cell receptor beta chains follows, all from one sample in a study of blood T cell repertoires in COVID-19. Sequencing used immunoSEQ multiplex PCR; TCRdb keeps in-frame clones, though not all of them. The sample carries about 250,000 clones, 75% to 85% recorded once. Sequencing was done on a sample of peripheral blood. The receptor set was obtained from a man aged 45-65 years with COVID-19, enrolled during active disease. Both conserved end residues are part of each CDR3. Fields, in order: D gene, V gene, clone size, J gene, CDR3 protein, CDR3 DNA. D genes are given only for firm matches. The listing skips clone size in some rows; elsewhere it reads once, few, many or a size class.

D: -
V: TRBV3-1/TRBV3-2
size: -
J: TRBJ1-3
CDR3: CASSQDPVATGNTIYF
DNA: TGTGCCAGCAGCCAAGATCCGGTAGCGACTGGAAACACCATATATTTT

D: -
V: TRBV28
size: few
J: TRBJ1-6
CDR3: CASSLSSGNSPLHF
DNA: TGTGCCAGCAGTTTATCATCAGGGAACTCACCCCTCCACTTT

D: -
V: TRBV19
size: -
J: TRBJ1-5
CDR3: CASSIVQFLISNQPQHF
DNA: TGTGCCAGTAGTATAGTGCAGTTTTTGATTAGCAATCAGCCCCAGCATTTT

D: -
V: TRBV28
size: -
J: TRBJ1-3
CDR3: CASSFSGPSGNTIYF
DNA: TGTGCCAGCAGTTTTTCAGGGCCCTCTGGAAACACCATATATTTT

D: -
V: TRBV3-1/TRBV3-2
size: -
J: TRBJ2-1
CDR3: CASSNPAYNEQFF
DNA: TGTGCCAGCAGCAATCCAGCCTACAATGAGCAGTTCTTC

D: -
V: TRBV3-1/TRBV3-2
size: -
J: TRBJ2-2
CDR3: CASSHHQRTGELFF
DNA: TGTGCCAGCAGCCACCATCAGAGGACCGGGGAGCTGTTTTTT

D: -
V: TRBV29-1
size: once
J: TRBJ1-2
CDR3: CSVGEGYGYTF
DNA: TGCAGCGTTGGTGAGGGCTATGGCTACACCTTC

D: TRBD1
V: TRBV18
size: -
J: TRBJ2-6
CDR3: CASSPPGQALSGANVLTF
DNA: TGTGCCAGCTCACCACCGGGACAGGCGCTCTCTGGGGCCAACGTCCTGACTTTC

D: -
V: TRBV4-3
size: -
J: TRBJ1-2
CDR3: CASSQDLEGGRSYTF
DNA: TGCGCCAGCAGCCAAGATCTAGAGGGGGGGAGGAGCTACACCTTC

D: -
V: TRBV25-1
size: -
J: TRBJ2-2
CDR3: CASVTGFRPNTGELFF
DNA: TGTGCCAGCGTCACAGGGTTTCGACCTAACACCGGGGAGCTGTTTTTT

D: -
V: TRBV29-1
size: -
J: TRBJ2-7
CDR3: CSGGDFTYEQYF
DNA: TGCAGCGGAGGGGACTTCACCTACGAGCAGTACTTC

D: TRBD1
V: TRBV5-8
size: -
J: TRBJ2-3
CDR3: CASSNPTGGMSTDTQYF
DNA: TGTGCCAGCAGCAACCCGACAGGGGGAATGAGCACAGATACGCAGTATTTT

D: TRBD1
V: TRBV11-3
size: -
J: TRBJ2-2
CDR3: CASSLGGQGNTGELFF
DNA: TGTGCCAGCAGCTTAGGGGGACAGGGAAACACCGGGGAGCTGTTTTTT

D: -
V: TRBV5-4
size: -
J: TRBJ2-3
CDR3: CASSTKKEPTDTQYF
DNA: TGTGCCAGCAGCACTAAGAAAGAGCCCACAGATACGCAGTATTTT

D: TRBD1
V: TRBV5-3
size: -
J: TRBJ1-5
CDR3: CARSTRDRQRVYSNQPQHF
DNA: TGTGCCAGAAGCACCCGGGACAGGCAGAGAGTATATAGCAATCAGCCCCAGCATTTT